A single TCR beta chain is shown here with its context. Here immunoSEQ multiplex PCR was the method, and the copy in TCRdb shows in-frame clones only, minus some. The sample lists 120,000 to 150,000 clones; 90% to 95% were seen once. This sample was taken from a study of T cell responses to AZD1222 COVID-19 vaccine. The V and J ends lost 0 bases and 9 bases, in that order; junction bases with no gene match: 10. The germline V gene has CDR1 MNHNS and CDR2 SASEGT. CDR3 length: 18 amino acids. The TCR was taken from an adult in good health. The sample here was peripheral blood, taken on day 0 of MenACWY control vaccination. This chain uses TRBV6-1 with TRBJ1-6; 11 bases are a match to TRBD1. The CDR3 DNA sequence: TGTGCCAGCAGTGAAGCTCCCCTTGGACAGGGGGCGGCTTCACCCCTCCACTTT. Its translation is CASSEAPLGQGAASPLHF.